A few counts support the clone carrying this TCR beta chain. One entry per CDR3 protein, called by TCRdb with MiXCR from the 5' RACE reads. The repertoire holds just under 550,000 distinct CDR3 sequences, with approximately 14% as singletons. Germline V lookup: CDR1 SQVTM, CDR2 ANQGSEA. Trimming stripped 3 bases from V and 4 bases from J, with 4 bases between. The length of the CDR3 is 11 residues. The data stem from a study of identical twins. The same data also contributed to another study, on yellow fever vaccine responses in identical twins.

V gene TRBV29-1 combines with J gene TRBJ2-1, with D unclear. This TCR was sampled from a woman younger than 30 in good health. The sequenced material came from CD4+ T cells sorted from blood. The DNA for the CDR3 is TGCAGCGTTGAGTCATACAATGAGCAGTTCTTC. Translation: CSVESYNEQFF.